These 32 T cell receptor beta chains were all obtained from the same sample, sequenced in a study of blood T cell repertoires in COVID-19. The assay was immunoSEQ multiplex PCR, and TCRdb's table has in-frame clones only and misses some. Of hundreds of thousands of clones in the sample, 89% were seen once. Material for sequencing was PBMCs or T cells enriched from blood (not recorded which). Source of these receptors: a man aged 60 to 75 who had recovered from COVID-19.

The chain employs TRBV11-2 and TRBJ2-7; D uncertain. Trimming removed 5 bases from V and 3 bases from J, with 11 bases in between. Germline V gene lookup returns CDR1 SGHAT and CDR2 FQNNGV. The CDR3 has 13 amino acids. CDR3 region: CASSRDLDYEQYF. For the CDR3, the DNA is TGTGCCAGCAGCCGCGACCTAGACTACGAGCAGTACTTC.

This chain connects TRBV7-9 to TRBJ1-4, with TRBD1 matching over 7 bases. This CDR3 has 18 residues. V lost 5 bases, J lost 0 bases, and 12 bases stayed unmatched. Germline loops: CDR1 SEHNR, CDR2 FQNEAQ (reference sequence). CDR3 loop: CASSLPTGKFATNEKLFF. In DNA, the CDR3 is TGTGCCAGCAGCCTTCCGACAGGGAAGTTTGCAACTAATGAAAAACTGTTTTTT.

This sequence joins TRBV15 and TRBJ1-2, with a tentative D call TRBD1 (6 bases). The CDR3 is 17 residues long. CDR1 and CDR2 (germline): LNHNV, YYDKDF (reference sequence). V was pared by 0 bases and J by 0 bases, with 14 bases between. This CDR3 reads CATSRDLEAGANYGYTF. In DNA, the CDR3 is TGTGCCACCAGCAGAGATCTGGAGGCAGGGGCTAACTATGGCTACACCTTC.

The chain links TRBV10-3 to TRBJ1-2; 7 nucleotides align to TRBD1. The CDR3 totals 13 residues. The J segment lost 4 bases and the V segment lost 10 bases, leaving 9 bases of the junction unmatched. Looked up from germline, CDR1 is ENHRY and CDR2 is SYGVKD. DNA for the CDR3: TGTGCCAACCAACAGGGGCAGAGCTATGGCTACACCTTC. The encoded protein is CANQQGQSYGYTF.

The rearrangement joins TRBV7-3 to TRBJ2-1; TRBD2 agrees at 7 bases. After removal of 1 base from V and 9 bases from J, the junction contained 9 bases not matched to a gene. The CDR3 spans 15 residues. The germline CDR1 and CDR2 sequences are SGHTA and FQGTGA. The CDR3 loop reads CASSLSSGGTTEQFF. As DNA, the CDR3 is TGTGCCAGCAGCTTAAGTTCCGGGGGGACGACTGAGCAGTTCTTC.

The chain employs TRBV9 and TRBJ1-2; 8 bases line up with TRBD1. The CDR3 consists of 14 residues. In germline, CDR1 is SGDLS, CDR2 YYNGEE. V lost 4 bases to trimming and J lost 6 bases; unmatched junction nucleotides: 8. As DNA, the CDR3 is TGTGCCAGCAGCTACCGGACAGGGCCTCATGGCTACACCTTC. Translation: CASSYRTGPHGYTF. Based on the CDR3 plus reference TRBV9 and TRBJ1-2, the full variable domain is DSGVTQTPKHLITATGQRVTLRCSPRSGDLSVYWYQQSLDQGLQFLIQYYNGEERAKGNILERFSAQQFPDLHSELNLSSLELGDSALYFCASSYRTGPHGYTFGSGTRLTVV.

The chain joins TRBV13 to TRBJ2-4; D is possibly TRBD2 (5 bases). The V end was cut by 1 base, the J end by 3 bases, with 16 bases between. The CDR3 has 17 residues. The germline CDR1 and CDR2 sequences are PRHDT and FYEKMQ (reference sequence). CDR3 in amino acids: CASSLDGSGLLKNIQYF. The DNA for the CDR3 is TGTGCCAGCAGCTTAGATGGGTCAGGACTCCTCAAAAACATTCAGTACTTC.

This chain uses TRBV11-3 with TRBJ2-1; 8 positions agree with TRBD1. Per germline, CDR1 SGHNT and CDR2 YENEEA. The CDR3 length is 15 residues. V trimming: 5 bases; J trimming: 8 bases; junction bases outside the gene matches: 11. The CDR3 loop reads CASSRTGGGFDEQFF. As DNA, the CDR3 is TGTGCCAGCAGCCGTACAGGGGGTGGTTTTGATGAGCAGTTCTTC.

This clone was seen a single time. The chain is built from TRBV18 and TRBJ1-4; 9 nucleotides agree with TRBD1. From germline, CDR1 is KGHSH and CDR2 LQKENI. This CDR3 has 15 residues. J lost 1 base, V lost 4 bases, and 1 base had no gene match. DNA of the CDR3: TGTGCCAGCTCACAGGACAGGGGAACTAATGAAAAACTGTTTTTT. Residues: CASSQDRGTNEKLFF.

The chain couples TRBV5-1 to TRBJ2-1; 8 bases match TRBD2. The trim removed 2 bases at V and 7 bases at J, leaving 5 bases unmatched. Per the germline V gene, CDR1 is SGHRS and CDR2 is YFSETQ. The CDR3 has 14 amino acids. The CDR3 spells CASSLAGVKNEQFF. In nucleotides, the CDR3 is TGCGCCAGCAGCTTAGCGGGAGTAAAGAATGAGCAGTTCTTC.

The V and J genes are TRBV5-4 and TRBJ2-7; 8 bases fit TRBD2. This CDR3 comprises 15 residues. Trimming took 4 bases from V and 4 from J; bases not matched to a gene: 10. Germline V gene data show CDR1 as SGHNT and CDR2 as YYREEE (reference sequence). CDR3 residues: CASSVPGLGTYEQYF. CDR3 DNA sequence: TGTGCCAGCAGCGTCCCGGGACTAGGGACTTACGAGCAGTACTTC.

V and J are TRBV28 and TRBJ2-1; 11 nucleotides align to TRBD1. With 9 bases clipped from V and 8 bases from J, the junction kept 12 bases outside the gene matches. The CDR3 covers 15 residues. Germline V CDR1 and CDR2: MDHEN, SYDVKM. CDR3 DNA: TGTGCCAGTAGGACAGGGGGCGCAGGATGGGATGAGCAGTTCTTC. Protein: CASRTGGAGWDEQFF.

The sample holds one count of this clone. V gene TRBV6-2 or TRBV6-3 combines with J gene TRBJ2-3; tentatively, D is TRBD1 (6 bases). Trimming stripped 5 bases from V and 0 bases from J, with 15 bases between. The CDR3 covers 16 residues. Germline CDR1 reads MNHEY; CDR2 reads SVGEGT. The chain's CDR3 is CASSPPRGWSTDTQYF. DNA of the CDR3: TGTGCCAGCAGTCCCCCCAGGGGTTGGAGCACAGATACGCAGTATTTT.

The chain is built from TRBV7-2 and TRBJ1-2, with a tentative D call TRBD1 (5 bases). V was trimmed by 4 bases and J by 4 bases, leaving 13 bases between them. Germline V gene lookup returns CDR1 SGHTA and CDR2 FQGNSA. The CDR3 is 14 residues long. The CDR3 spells CASSYIREGYGYTF. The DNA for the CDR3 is TGTGCCAGCAGCTACATCAGGGAGGGCTATGGCTACACCTTC.

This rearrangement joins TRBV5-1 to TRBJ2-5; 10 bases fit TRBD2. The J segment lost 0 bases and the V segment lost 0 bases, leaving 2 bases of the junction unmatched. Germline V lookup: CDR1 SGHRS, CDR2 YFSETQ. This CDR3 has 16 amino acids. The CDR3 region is CASSLVSGGNQETQYF. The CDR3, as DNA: TGCGCCAGCAGCTTGGTTAGCGGGGGGAACCAAGAGACCCAGTACTTC.

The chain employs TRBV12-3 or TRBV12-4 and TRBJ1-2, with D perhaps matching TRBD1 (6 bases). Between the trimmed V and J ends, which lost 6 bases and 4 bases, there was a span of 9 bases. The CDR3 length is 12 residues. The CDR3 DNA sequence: TGTGCCAGCAGGACAGGCCCCTATGGCTACACCTTC. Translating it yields CASRTGPYGYTF.

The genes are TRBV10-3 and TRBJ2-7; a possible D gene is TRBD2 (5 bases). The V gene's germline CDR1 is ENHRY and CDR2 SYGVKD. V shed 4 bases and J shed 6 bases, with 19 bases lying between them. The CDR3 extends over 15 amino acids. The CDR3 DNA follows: TGTGCCATCAGTGCTAGCCTCACGGTTTCTTCCGAGCAGTACTTC. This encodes CAISASLTVSSEQYF.

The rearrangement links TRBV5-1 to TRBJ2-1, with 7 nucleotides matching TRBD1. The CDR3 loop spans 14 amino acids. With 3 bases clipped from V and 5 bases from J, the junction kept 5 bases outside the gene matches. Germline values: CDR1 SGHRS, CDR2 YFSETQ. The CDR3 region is CASSSRTGNNEQFF. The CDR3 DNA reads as TGCGCCAGCAGCTCACGGACAGGAAACAATGAGCAGTTCTTC. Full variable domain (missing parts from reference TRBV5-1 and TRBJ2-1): KAGVTQTPRYLIKTRGQQVTLSCSPISGHRSVSWYQQTPGQGLQFLFEYFSETQRNKGNFPGRFSGRQFSNSRSEMNVSTLELGDSALYLCASSSRTGNNEQFFGPGTRLTVL.

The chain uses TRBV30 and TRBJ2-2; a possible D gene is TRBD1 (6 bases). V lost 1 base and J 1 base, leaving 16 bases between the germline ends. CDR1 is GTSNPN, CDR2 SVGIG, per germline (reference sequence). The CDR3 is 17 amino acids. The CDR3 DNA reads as TGTGCCTGGAGTGCGAGAAGGACAGCGAGGAACACCGGGGAGCTGTTTTTT. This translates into CAWSARRTARNTGELFF.

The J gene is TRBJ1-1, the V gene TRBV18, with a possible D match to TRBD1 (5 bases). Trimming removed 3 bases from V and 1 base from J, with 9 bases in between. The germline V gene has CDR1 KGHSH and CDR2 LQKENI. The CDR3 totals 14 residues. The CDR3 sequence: CASSPLDTNTEAFF. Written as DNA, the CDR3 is TGTGCCAGCTCACCCTTGGACACGAACACTGAAGCTTTCTTT.

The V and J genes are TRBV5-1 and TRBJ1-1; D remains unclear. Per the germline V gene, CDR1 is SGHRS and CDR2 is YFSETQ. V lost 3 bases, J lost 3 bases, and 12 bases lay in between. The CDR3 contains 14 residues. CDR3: CASSSTQRDTEAFF. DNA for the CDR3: TGCGCCAGCAGCTCGACCCAACGGGACACTGAAGCTTTCTTT.

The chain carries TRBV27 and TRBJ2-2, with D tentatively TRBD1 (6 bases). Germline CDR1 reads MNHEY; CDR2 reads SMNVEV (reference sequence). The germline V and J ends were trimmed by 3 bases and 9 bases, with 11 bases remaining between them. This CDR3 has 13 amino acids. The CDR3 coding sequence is TGTGCCAGCAGTTTCGGCAGGGGTTGGGAGCTGTTTTTT. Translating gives CASSFGRGWELFF.

CDR3 coding DNA: TGTGCCAGCTCACCCAGCACAGTTCAAGAGACCCAGTACTTC. Translated, it gives CASSPSTVQETQYF. The chain joins TRBV18 to TRBJ2-5; no clear D gene. CDR3 length: 14 amino acids. Trimming stripped 3 bases from V and 2 bases from J, with 10 bases between. Germline V gene lookup returns CDR1 KGHSH and CDR2 LQKENI.

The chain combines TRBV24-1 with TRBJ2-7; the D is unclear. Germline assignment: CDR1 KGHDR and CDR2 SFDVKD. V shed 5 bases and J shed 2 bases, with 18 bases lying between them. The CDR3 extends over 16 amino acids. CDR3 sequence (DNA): TGTGCCACCAGTGCGTCACTCTCAAGCTTAACCTACGAGCAGTACTTC. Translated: CATSASLSSLTYEQYF.

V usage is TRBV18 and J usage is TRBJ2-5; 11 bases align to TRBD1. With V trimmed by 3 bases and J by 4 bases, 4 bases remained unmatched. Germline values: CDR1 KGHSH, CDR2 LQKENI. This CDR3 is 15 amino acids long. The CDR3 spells CASSPGTGGIETQYF. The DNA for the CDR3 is TGTGCCAGCTCACCGGGGACAGGGGGAATAGAGACCCAGTACTTC.

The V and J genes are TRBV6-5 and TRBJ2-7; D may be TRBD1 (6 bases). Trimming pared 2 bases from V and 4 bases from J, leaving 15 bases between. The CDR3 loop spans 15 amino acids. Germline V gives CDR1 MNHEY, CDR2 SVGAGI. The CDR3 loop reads CASSYGGPIMYEQYF. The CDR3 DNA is TGTGCCAGCAGTTACGGGGGCCCGATTATGTACGAGCAGTACTTC.

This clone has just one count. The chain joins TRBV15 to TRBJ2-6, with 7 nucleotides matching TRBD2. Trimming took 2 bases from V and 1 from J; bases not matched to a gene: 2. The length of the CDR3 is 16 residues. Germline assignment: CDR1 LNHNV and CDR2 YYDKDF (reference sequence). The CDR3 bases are TGTGCCACCAGCAGATGGGGGGGTTCTGGGGCCAACGTCCTGACTTTC. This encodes CATSRWGGSGANVLTF.

CDR3 DNA: TGCGCCAGCAGCTCAACAGGGGGCAGCGAAAAACTGTTTTTT. Its protein is CASSSTGGSEKLFF. J is TRBJ1-4 and V is TRBV5-1; 9 bases line up with TRBD1. The junction had 5 bases not matched to a gene; V was cut back by 3 bases and J by 8 bases. This CDR3 is 14 amino acids long. The germline V gene has CDR1 SGHRS and CDR2 YFSETQ.

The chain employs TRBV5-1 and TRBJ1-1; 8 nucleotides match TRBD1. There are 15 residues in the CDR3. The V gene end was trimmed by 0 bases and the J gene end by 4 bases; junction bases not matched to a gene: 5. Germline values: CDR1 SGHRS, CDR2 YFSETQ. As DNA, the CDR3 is TGCGCCAGCAGCTTGGGCCTGGGACAGGTCACTGAAGCTTTCTTT. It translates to CASSLGLGQVTEAFF.

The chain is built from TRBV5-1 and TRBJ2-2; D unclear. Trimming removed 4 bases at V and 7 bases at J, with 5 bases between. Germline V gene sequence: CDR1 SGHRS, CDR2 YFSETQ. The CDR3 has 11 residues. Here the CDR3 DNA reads TGCGCCAGCAGCGAGAACGGGGAGCTGTTTTTT. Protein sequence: CASSENGELFF.

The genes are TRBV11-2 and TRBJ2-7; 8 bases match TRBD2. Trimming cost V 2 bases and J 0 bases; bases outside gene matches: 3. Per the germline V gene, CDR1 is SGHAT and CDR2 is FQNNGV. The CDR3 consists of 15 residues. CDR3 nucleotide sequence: TGTGCCAGCAGCTTAAACCGGGAGGGCTCCTACGAGCAGTACTTC. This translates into CASSLNREGSYEQYF. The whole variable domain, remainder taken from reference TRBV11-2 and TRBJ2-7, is EAGVAQSPRYKIIEKRQSVAFWCNPISGHATLYWYQQILGQGPKLLIQFQNNGVVDDSQLPKDRFSAERLKGVDSTLKIQPAKLEDSAVYLCASSLNREGSYEQYFGPGTRLTVT.

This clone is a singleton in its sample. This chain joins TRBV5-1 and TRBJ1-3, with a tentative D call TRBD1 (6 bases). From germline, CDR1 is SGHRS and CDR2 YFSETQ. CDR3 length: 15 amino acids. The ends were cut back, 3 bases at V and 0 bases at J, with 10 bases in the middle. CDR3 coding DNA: TGCGCCAGCAGCTCCCAGGGGACCTCTGGAAACACCATATATTTT. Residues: CASSSQGTSGNTIYF.